The 17 T cell receptor beta chains below were found in one sample sequenced in a study of Graves' ophthalmopathy and Graves' hyperthyroidism. Transcripts of RNA were the source for amplifying TCR beta CDR3 regions. HTBI-primed RT-PCR formed the first round, and a multiplex PCR formed the second. TCRdb used MiXCR to reprocess the multiplex PCR reads, holding one entry per CDR3 protein. Among around 400,000 distinct CDR3 sequences listed, under 25% were seen once. Source material: peripheral blood. The receptors here all came from a young woman with stable Graves' hyperthyroidism.

This clonotype came up many times. The chain couples TRBV5-1 to TRBJ1-2, with 9 bases identical to TRBD1. This CDR3 region has 14 residues. V trimming: 5 bases; J trimming: 6 bases; junction bases outside the gene matches: 8. Germline V gene lookup returns CDR1 SGHRS and CDR2 YFSETQ. In DNA form, the CDR3 reads TGCGCCAGCAGATTCGCGGACAGGGGAGATGGCTACACCTTC. Amino acids: CASRFADRGDGYTF.

This clonotype was recorded at least ten times. This chain links TRBV7-2 with TRBJ2-7, with 7 bases lining up with TRBD2. CDR1 is SGHTA, CDR2 FQGNSA, per germline. The length of the CDR3 is 13 residues. With V trimmed by 5 bases and J by 7 bases, 8 bases remained unmatched. Written as DNA, the CDR3 is TGTGCCAGCAGCCCAGGGCCAGCGGGGGAGCAGTACTTC. It specifies CASSPGPAGEQYF.

This clonotype was seen at least ten times. The chain uses TRBV18 and TRBJ2-4; the D is unclear. Germline CDR1 and CDR2: KGHSH and LQKENI. CDR3 length: 16 amino acids. The V end was cut by 1 base, the J end by 0 bases, with 10 bases between. The CDR3 DNA is TGTGCCAGCTCACCACGCGCGGATCTAGCCAAAAACATTCAGTACTTC. Protein: CASSPRADLAKNIQYF.

On this clonotype itself: This may come from a read error, since a much larger clone is one base off. This CDR3 is missing its conserved last phenylalanine or tryptophan, likely due to a read error. This chain joins TRBV30 and TRBJ2-7; D not resolved. Germline loops: CDR1 GTSNPN, CDR2 SVGIG (reference sequence). The CDR3 extends over 12 amino acids. Trimming pared 4 bases from V and 5 bases from J, leaving 12 bases between. CDR3 amino acids: CAWNDPINEQYL. In DNA form, the CDR3 reads TGTGCCTGGAACGATCCGATTAACGAGCAGTACCTC.

This clonotype has a count of ten or more. V and J are TRBV6-1 and TRBJ2-7; the match to TRBD1 covers 10 bases. V lost 7 bases to trimming and J lost 6 bases; unmatched junction nucleotides: 6. Looked up from germline, CDR1 is MNHNS and CDR2 is SASEGT. This CDR3 has 13 amino acids. The CDR3 nucleotides read TGTGCCAGCACTGGACAGGGGGGATCCGAGCAGTACTTC. The encoded protein is CASTGQGGSEQYF.

This clonotype was counted many times. The rearrangement links TRBV13 to TRBJ2-2, with 14 bases aligning to TRBD2. Germline CDR1 is PRHDT and CDR2 is FYEKMQ (reference sequence). V was pared by 5 bases and J by 6 bases, with 14 bases of the junction left unmatched. This CDR3 comprises 19 residues. The CDR3: CASSPGLAGGPRLPGELFF. The CDR3 region has the DNA TGTGCCAGCAGCCCCGGACTAGCGGGAGGTCCGAGGTTACCCGGGGAGCTGTTTTTT.

This chain links TRBV19 with TRBJ1-5; D call uncertain. The V gene's germline CDR1 is LNHDA and CDR2 SQIVND (reference sequence). The CDR3 contains 17 residues. V gave up 8 bases and J gave up 0 bases, with 20 bases separating them. DNA of the CDR3: TGTGCCAGTGACCGGGCCGCAGCCTTCTCTAGCAATCAGCCCCAGCATTTT. Translation gives CASDRAAAFSSNQPQHF.

This clonotype has a count of ten or more. The chain's CDR3 is CASSEGGVRETQYF. The CDR3 nucleotides are TGTGCCAGCAGTGAAGGGGGAGTACGAGAGACCCAGTACTTC. The gene calls are TRBV2 and TRBJ2-5, with TRBD2 as a possible D gene (5 bases). V was pared by 1 base and J by 4 bases, with 10 bases between. The CDR3 consists of 14 residues. From germline, CDR1 is SNHLY and CDR2 FYNNEI.

This clonotype was counted many times. This sequence joins TRBV9 and TRBJ1-1; D might be TRBD1 (5 bases). Trimming stripped 2 bases from V and 5 bases from J, with 10 bases between. Germline V lookup: CDR1 SGDLS, CDR2 YYNGEE. CDR3 length: 13 residues. CDR3 coding DNA: TGTGCCAGCAGCGTCCTTCAGGGTACTGAAGCTTTCTTT. It translates to CASSVLQGTEAFF.

In this sample, this clonotype turned up many times. This chain joins TRBV19 and TRBJ1-1, with 10 bases matching TRBD1. V shed 7 bases, J shed 0 bases, and the junction held 5 bases outside the gene matches. Germline values: CDR1 LNHDA, CDR2 SQIVND (reference sequence). The CDR3 has 15 amino acids. The DNA of the CDR3 is TGTGCCAGTAACGGACAGGGGGGCATGAACACTGAAGCTTTCTTT. It yields the protein CASNGQGGMNTEAFF.

The table lists this clonotype with many counts. The chain employs TRBV19 and TRBJ1-6; the match to TRBD1 covers 8 bases. The ends lost 7 bases at V and 7 bases at J; junction bases unmatched: 3. Germline V gene lookup returns CDR1 LNHDA and CDR2 SQIVND (reference sequence). CDR3 length: 13 residues. CDR3 sequence (DNA): TGTGCCAGTACCGACAGGGGAAATTCACCCCTCCACTTT. Translation gives CASTDRGNSPLHF.

At least ten counts were recorded for this clonotype. The chain uses TRBV29-1 and TRBJ2-7, with 12 bases that match TRBD1. This CDR3 region has 13 residues. Per germline, CDR1 SQVTM and CDR2 ANQGSEA. With 2 bases clipped from V and 5 bases from J, the junction kept 1 base outside the gene matches. The CDR3, as DNA: TGCAGCGTTGAATGGGACAGGGGGCACGAGCAGTACTTC. Amino acids: CSVEWDRGHEQYF.

This clonotype was detected ten times or more. CDR3 nucleotide sequence: TGTGCCAGCAGCTTAGCTCCCCTCTACGAGCAGTACTTC. This translates into CASSLAPLYEQYF. The V gene is TRBV7-3, the J gene TRBJ2-7; D not resolved. The CDR3 contains 13 residues. V lost 2 bases and J lost 3, with 8 bases in between. The germline gives CDR1 SGHTA, CDR2 FQGTGA.

This clonotype was detected ten times or more. The chain couples TRBV6-2 or TRBV6-3 to TRBJ2-7; D remains unclear. Germline-derived CDR1 and CDR2 are MNHEY and SVGEGT. CDR3 length: 15 residues. Trimming cost V 6 bases and J 0 bases, with 15 bases left between them. The DNA of the CDR3 is TGTGCCAGCAGGCCACACGGAAGGAGCTCCTACGAGCAGTACTTC. It encodes CASRPHGRSSYEQYF.

The genes are TRBV6-4 and TRBJ2-2; 7 bases align to TRBD2. The J segment lost 4 bases and the V segment lost 0 bases, leaving 5 bases of the junction unmatched. CDR3 length: 16 amino acids. Germline-derived CDR1 and CDR2 are MRHNA and SNTAGT. The CDR3 nucleotides read TGTGCCAGCAGTGACTCAAGCGGGACCGTCACCGGGGAGCTGTTTTTT. Encoded protein: CASSDSSGTVTGELFF.

Note on this clonotype: Just one base apart from a much larger clone, this may be a read error. This chain connects TRBV20-1 to TRBJ1-2; 10 nucleotides agree with TRBD1. The germline CDR1 and CDR2 sequences are DFQATT and SNEGSKA (reference sequence). The CDR3 is made up of 13 amino acids. With V trimmed by 5 bases and J by 6 bases, 6 bases remained unmatched. CDR3 in amino acids: CSAGSGTGDGYTF. DNA of the CDR3: TGCAGTGCTGGATCCGGGACAGGGGATGGCTACACCTTC.

This chain uses TRBV6-5 with TRBJ1-1; perhaps TRBD1 as D (6 bases). This CDR3 spans 12 amino acids. In germline, CDR1 is MNHEY, CDR2 SVGAGI. Trimming shortened V by 2 bases and J by 8 bases, and 9 bases separated the two germline ends. The CDR3: CASSYIDREAFF. The DNA of the CDR3 is TGTGCCAGCAGTTACATCGACAGGGAAGCTTTCTTT.